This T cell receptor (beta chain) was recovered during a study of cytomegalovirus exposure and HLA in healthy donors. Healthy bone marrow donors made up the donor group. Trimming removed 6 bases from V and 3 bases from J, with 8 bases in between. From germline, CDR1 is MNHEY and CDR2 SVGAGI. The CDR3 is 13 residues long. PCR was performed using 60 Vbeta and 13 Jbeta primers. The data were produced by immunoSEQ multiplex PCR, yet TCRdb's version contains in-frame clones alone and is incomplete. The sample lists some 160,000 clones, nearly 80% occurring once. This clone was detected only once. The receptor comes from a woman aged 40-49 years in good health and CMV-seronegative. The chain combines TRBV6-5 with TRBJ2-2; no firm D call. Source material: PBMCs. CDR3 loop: CASSLTYTGELFF. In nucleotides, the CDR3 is TGTGCCAGCAGCCTAACTTACACCGGGGAGCTGTTTTTT.